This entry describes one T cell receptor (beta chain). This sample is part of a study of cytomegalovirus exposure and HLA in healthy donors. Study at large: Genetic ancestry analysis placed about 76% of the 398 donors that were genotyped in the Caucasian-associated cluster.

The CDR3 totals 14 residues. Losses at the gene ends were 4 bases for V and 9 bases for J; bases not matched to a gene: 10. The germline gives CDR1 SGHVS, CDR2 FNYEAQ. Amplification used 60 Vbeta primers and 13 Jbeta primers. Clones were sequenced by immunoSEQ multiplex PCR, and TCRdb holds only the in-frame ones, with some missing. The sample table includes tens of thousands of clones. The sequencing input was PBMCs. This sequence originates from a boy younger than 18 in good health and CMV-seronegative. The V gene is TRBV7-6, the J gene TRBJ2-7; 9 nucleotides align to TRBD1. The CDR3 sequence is CASSSGDRGFLQYF. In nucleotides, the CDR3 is TGTGCCAGCAGCTCCGGAGACAGGGGGTTCCTGCAGTACTTC.